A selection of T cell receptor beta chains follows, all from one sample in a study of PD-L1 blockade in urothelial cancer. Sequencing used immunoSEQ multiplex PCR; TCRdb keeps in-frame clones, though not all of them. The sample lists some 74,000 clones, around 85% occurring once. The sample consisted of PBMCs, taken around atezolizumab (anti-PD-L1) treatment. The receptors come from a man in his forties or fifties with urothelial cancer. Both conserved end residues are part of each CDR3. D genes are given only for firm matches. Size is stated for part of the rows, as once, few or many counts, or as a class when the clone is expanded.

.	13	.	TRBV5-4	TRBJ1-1	CASSSSGNTEAFF	TGTGCCAGCAGCTCATCGGGGAACACTGAAGCTTTCTTT
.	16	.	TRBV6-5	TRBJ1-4	CASSSGYTGYIEKLFF	TGTGCCAGCAGTTCGGGGTACACGGGTTATATTGAAAAACTGTTTTTT
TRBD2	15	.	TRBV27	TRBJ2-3	CASSWAGTSGDTQYF	TGTGCCAGCAGTTGGGCCGGGACTAGTGGGGATACGCAGTATTTT
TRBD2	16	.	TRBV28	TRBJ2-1	CASSPTLAGGRNEQFF	TGTGCCAGCAGTCCCACACTAGCGGGAGGGCGCAATGAGCAGTTCTTC
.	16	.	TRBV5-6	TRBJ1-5	CASSLQGSDSNQPQHF	TGTGCCAGCAGCTTACAGGGATCGGATAGCAATCAGCCCCAGCATTTT
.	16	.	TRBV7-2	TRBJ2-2	CASSFRRGGFTGELFF	TGTGCCAGCAGCTTTAGGAGGGGCGGGTTCACCGGGGAGCTGTTTTTT
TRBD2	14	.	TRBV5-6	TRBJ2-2	CASSRGGSPGELFF	TGTGCCAGCAGCCGGGGGGGGAGCCCCGGGGAGCTGTTTTTT
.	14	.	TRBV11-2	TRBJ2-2	CASSPDGLTGELFF	TGTGCCAGCAGCCCGGACGGACTCACCGGGGAGCTGTTTTTT
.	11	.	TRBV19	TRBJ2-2	CASERTGELFF	TGTGCCAGTGAGCGGACCGGGGAGCTGTTTTTT
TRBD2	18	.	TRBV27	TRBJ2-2	CASSLSRGRAHGAGELFF	TGTGCCAGCAGTTTATCGCGCGGGAGGGCCCATGGGGCCGGGGAGCTGTTTTTT
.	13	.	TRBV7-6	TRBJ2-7	CASSLEGGPQQYF	TGTGCCAGCAGCTTAGAGGGCGGGCCTCAGCAGTACTTC
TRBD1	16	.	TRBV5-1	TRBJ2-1	CASSPSPQGSINEQFF	TGCGCCAGCAGCCCATCCCCACAGGGGTCGATCAATGAGCAGTTCTTC
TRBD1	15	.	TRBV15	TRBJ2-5	CATSSGDRVSETQYF	TGTGCCACCAGCAGTGGGGACAGGGTCAGTGAGACCCAGTACTTC
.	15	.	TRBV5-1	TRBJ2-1	CASSLFQQGYNEQFF	TGCGCCAGCAGCTTGTTTCAGCAGGGATACAATGAGCAGTTCTTC
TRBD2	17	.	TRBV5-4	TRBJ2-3	CASSLRQTSGNTDTQYF	TGTGCCAGCAGCTTGCGGCAGACTAGCGGAAACACAGATACGCAGTATTTT
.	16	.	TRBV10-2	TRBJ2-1	CASSDPLASFGNEQFF	TGCGCCAGCAGTGATCCCCTAGCCTCCTTCGGCAATGAGCAGTTCTTC
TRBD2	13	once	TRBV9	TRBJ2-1	CASGLAGGNEQFF	TGTGCCAGCGGACTAGCGGGAGGCAATGAGCAGTTCTTC
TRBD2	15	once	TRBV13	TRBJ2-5	CASSFERESGETQYF	TGTGCCAGCAGCTTTGAGCGGGAGTCGGGGGAGACCCAGTACTTC
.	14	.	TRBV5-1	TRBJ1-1	CASSLGGRNTEAFF	TGCGCCAGCAGCTTGGGAGGGAGAAACACTGAAGCTTTCTTT
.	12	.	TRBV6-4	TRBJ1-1	CVSPTGDTEAFF	TGTGTTTCGCCTACGGGAGACACTGAAGCTTTCTTT
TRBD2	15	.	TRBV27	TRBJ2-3	CASRDSGRATDTQYF	TGTGCCAGCAGGGATAGCGGGAGGGCCACAGATACGCAGTATTTT
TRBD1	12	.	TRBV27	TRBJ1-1	CASRTGTAEAFF	TGTGCCAGCAGAACAGGGACAGCTGAAGCTTTCTTT
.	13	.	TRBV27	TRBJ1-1	CASSWGTSTEAFF	TGTGCCAGCAGTTGGGGGACAAGCACTGAAGCTTTCTTT
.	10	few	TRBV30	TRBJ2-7	CAWSATSIYF	TGTGCCTGGAGTGCTACCTCTATATACTTC
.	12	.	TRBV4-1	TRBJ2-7	CASSPSRGEQYF	TGCGCCAGCAGCCCTAGCAGGGGCGAGCAGTACTTC
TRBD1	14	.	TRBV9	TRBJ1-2	CASSVDRGDYGYTF	TGTGCCAGCAGCGTTGACAGGGGGGACTATGGCTACACCTTC
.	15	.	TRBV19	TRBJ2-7	CASTPSAGLTHEQYF	TGTGCCAGTACCCCGAGCGCCGGTCTTACCCACGAGCAGTACTTC
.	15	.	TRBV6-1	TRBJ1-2	CASSATESGGRSYTF	TGTGCCAGCAGTGCCACTGAATCTGGGGGCCGAAGCTACACCTTC
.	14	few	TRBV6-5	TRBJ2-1	CASSYGAGMGEQFF	TGTGCCAGCAGTTACGGGGCGGGAATGGGTGAGCAGTTCTTC
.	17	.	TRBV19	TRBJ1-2	CASSPPADQLINYGYTF	TGTGCCAGTAGTCCCCCTGCGGATCAGCTTATTAACTATGGCTACACCTTC
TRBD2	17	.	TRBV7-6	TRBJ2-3	CASSLLAGGPGGDTQYF	TGTGCCAGCAGCTTGCTAGCGGGAGGGCCGGGAGGAGATACGCAGTATTTT